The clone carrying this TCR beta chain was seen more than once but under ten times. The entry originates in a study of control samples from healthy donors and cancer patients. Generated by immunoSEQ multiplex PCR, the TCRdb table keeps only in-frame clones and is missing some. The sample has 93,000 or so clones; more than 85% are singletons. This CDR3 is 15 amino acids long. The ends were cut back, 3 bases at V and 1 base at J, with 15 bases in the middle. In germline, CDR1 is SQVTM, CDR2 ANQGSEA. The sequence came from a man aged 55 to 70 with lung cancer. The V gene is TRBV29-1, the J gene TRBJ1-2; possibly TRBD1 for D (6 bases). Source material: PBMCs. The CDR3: CSVDQGPGDNYGYTF. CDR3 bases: TGCAGCGTTGATCAGGGGCCGGGGGATAACTATGGCTACACCTTC.